This entry is about one T cell receptor beta chain. Data came from immunoSEQ multiplex PCR; TCRdb stores just in-frame clones and leaves some out. Found here are approximately 92,000 clones, approximately 93% of them singletons; the top ten hold about 0.95%. The sample comes from a study of T cell changes during pregnancy in multiple sclerosis. Trimming at V came to 7 bases and at J to 6 bases, leaving 6 bases not matched to a gene. The length of the CDR3 is 13 residues. In germline, CDR1 is MDHEN, CDR2 SYDVKM. Sequenced here: peripheral blood, sampled after pregnancy. The clonotype originates from a female donor with multiple sclerosis, enrolled in a pregnancy study. This chain joins TRBV28 and TRBJ2-4; 7 nucleotides align to TRBD1. The chain's CDR3 is CASMETGVNIQYF. Here the CDR3 DNA reads TGTGCCAGCATGGAAACAGGGGTAAACATTCAGTACTTC. Full variable domain (missing parts from reference TRBV28 and TRBJ2-4): DVKVTQSSRYLVKRTGEKVFLECVQDMDHENMFWYRQDPGLGLRLIYFSYDVKMKEKGDIPEGYSVSREKKERFSLILESASTNQTSMYLCASMETGVNIQYFGAGTRLSVL.